These T cell receptor beta chains were read from a single sample in a study of vaccination and CD4 T cells after COVID-19. Antigen specificity for these receptors is unknown. TCRdb reprocessed the PCR reads with MiXCR, giving one entry per CDR3 protein. The table lists 9,500 to 10,000 distinct CDR3 sequences, about 25% of them singletons. The sample was CD4+ T cells from blood, cultured in vitro, taken after SARS-CoV-2 vaccination. These receptors all come from a human donor who had recovered from COVID-19. The CDR3 runs from the conserved cysteine through the conserved F or W. Fields, in order: V gene, D gene, J gene, clone size, CDR3 protein, CDR3 DNA. The D gene is left open where the match is weak. Some rows mark clone size as missing; the rest say once, few, many or name a class of expanded clone.

V gene: TRBV18; D gene: -; J gene: TRBJ1-5; clone size: few; CDR3 protein: CASSPGVGNQPQHF; CDR3 DNA: TGTGCCAGCTCACCAGGGGTTGGCAATCAGCCCCAGCATTTT
V gene: TRBV20-1; D gene: -; J gene: TRBJ2-7; clone size: -; CDR3 protein: CSARDGRSQYF; CDR3 DNA: TGCAGTGCTAGGGACGGGCGTTCGCAGTACTTC
V gene: TRBV6-2/TRBV6-3; D gene: TRBD2; J gene: TRBJ2-7; clone size: -; CDR3 protein: CASSYWGTSGRNNEQYF; CDR3 DNA: TGTGCCAGCAGTTACTGGGGAACTAGCGGGAGGAACAACGAGCAGTACTTC
V gene: TRBV12-3/TRBV12-4; D gene: -; J gene: TRBJ1-5; clone size: -; CDR3 protein: CASSFDYQPQHF; CDR3 DNA: TGTGCCAGCAGTTTCGATTATCAGCCCCAGCATTTT
V gene: TRBV12-3/TRBV12-4; D gene: TRBD2; J gene: TRBJ2-7; clone size: -; CDR3 protein: CASREGLAASYEQYF; CDR3 DNA: TGTGCCAGCAGGGAGGGACTAGCGGCCTCCTACGAGCAGTACTTC
V gene: TRBV6-2/TRBV6-3; D gene: TRBD1; J gene: TRBJ2-1; clone size: few; CDR3 protein: CASRDTGGGGSYNEQFF; CDR3 DNA: TGTGCCAGCAGAGACACAGGGGGCGGTGGGTCCTACAATGAGCAGTTCTTC
V gene: TRBV7-2; D gene: -; J gene: TRBJ1-2; clone size: few; CDR3 protein: CASSLVGLPYGYTF; CDR3 DNA: TGTGCCAGCAGCTTAGTGGGGCTTCCCTATGGCTACACCTTC
V gene: TRBV4-3; D gene: TRBD2; J gene: TRBJ2-1; clone size: -; CDR3 protein: CASSQDAIETSANNEQFF; CDR3 DNA: TGCGCCAGCAGCCAAGATGCGATTGAGACTAGCGCTAACAATGAGCAGTTCTTC
V gene: TRBV6-2/TRBV6-3; D gene: -; J gene: TRBJ1-2; clone size: few; CDR3 protein: CASSYPGSPNYGYTF; CDR3 DNA: TGTGCCAGCAGTTACCCCGGGAGTCCTAACTATGGCTACACCTTC
V gene: TRBV2; D gene: -; J gene: TRBJ1-1; clone size: few; CDR3 protein: CASAKDDLEAFF; CDR3 DNA: TGTGCCAGCGCGAAAGACGACCTCGAAGCTTTCTTT